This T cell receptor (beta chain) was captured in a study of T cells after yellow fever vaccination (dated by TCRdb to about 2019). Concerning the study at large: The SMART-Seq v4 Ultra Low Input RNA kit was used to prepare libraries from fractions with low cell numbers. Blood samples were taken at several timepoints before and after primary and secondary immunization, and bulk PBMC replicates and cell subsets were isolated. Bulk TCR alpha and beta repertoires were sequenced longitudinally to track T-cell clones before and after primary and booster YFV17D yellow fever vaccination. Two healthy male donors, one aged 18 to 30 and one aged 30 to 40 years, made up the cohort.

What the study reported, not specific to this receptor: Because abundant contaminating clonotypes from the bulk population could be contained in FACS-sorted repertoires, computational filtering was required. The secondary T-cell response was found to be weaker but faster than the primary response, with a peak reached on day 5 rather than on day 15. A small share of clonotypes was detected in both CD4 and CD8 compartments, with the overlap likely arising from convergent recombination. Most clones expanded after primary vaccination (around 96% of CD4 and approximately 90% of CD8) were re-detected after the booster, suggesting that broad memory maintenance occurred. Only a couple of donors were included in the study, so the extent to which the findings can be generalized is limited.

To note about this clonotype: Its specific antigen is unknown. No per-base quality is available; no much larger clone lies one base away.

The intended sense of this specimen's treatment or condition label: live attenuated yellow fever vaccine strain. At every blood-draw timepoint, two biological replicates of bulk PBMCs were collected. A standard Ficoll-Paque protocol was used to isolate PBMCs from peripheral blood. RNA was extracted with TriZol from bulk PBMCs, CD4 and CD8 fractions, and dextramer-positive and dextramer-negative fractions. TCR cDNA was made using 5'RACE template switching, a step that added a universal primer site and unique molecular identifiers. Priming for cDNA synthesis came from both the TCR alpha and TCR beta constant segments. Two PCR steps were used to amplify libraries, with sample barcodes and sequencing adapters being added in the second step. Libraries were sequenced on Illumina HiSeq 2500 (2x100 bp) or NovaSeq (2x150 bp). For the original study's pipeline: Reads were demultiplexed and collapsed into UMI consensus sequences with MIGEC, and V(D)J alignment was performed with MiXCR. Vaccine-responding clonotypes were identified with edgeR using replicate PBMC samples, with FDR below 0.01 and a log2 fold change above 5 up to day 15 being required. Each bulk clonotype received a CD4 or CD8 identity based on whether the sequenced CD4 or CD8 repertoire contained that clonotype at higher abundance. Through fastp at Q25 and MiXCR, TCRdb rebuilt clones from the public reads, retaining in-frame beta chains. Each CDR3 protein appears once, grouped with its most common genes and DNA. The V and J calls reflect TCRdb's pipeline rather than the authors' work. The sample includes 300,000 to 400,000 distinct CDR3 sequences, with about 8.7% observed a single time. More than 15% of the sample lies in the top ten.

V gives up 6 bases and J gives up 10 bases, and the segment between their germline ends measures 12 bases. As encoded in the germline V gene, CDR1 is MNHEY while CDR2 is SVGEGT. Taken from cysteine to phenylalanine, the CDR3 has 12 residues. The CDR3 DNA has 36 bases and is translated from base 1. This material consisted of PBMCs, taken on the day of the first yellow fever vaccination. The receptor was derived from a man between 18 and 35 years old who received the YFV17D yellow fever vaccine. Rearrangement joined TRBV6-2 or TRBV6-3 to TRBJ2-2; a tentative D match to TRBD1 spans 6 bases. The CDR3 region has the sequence CASSHGTPELFF. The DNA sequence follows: TGTGCCAGCAGCCACGGGACACCGGAGCTGTTTTTT.